This T cell receptor (beta chain) was documented in a study of T cell changes during pregnancy in multiple sclerosis. Germline V gene data show CDR1 as SGHDT and CDR2 as YYEEEE. V lost 4 bases to trimming and J lost 2 bases; unmatched junction nucleotides: 5. This CDR3 is 17 amino acids long. The method was immunoSEQ multiplex PCR; TCRdb's version includes in-frame clones alone and lacks a portion of them. The profile shows about 50,000 clones, 85% to 95% of them singletons. The specimen was CD4+ T cells from peripheral blood mononuclear cells, collected before pregnancy. The chain has TRBV5-6 and TRBJ2-3; 15 bases line up with TRBD2. This receptor was taken from a female donor with multiple sclerosis, enrolled in a pregnancy study. CDR3: CASSSGLAGGYTDTQYF. CDR3 DNA sequence: TGTGCCAGCAGCAGTGGACTAGCGGGAGGGTACACAGATACGCAGTATTTT.